This T cell receptor beta chain was documented in a study of blood T cell repertoires in COVID-19. Turning to the study itself: Samples of COVID-19 (acute and convalescent) were obtained from the United States, Italy and Spain. T cells, B-cell-depleted T cells, or PBMCs supplied cDNA or gDNA.

Authors' methods: It was from reference gene primer amplification that nucleated cell counts were estimated. Data came from immunoSEQ multiplex PCR; TCRdb stores just in-frame clones and leaves some out. That table gives V, J and clone size, and the DNA gave D and trimming. This table has 95,000 to 150,000 clones, over 75% appearing once. This clone was detected only a few times. The receptor comes from a man older than 75 with acute or convalescent COVID-19. Sample: peripheral blood.

The CDR3 loop reads CASSLGTAEKLFF. DNA of the CDR3: TGTGCCAGCAGCTTGGGGACAGCTGAAAAACTGTTTTTT. V is TRBV5-4 and J is TRBJ1-4; D is possibly TRBD1 (6 bases). Germline V gene sequence: CDR1 SGHNT, CDR2 YYREEE (reference sequence). The ends were cut back, 0 bases at V and 7 bases at J, with 7 bases in the middle. CDR3 length equals 13 residues.